A single sample gave rise to the 11 T cell receptor beta chains below, sequenced in a study of blood T cells in healthy people across ages. With a J-beta primer mix and a sample-barcoded 5' primer, a second PCR ran about 7 to 12 cycles. TCRdb recomputed calls from the 5' RACE reads with MiXCR, one row per CDR3 protein. The sample lists about 650,000 distinct CDR3 sequences; roughly half were seen once. Material: blood. Receptor source: a woman older than 75 in good health.

CDR3 loop: CASSVTDSRLKNYEQYF. DNA of the CDR3: TGCGCCAGCAGCGTAACGGACAGCCGACTAAAAAACTACGAGCAGTACTTC. The chain links TRBV5-1 to TRBJ2-7, with TRBD1 as a possible D gene (6 bases). Germline V gene lookup returns CDR1 SGHRS and CDR2 YFSETQ. Trimming shortened V by 4 bases and J by 3 bases, and 23 bases separated the two germline ends. The CDR3 is made up of 17 amino acids.

The rearrangement uses TRBV7-2 and TRBJ1-3; D not resolved. The CDR3 is 14 amino acids. V shed 5 bases and J shed 8 bases, with 16 bases lying between them. Germline CDR1 and CDR2: SGHTA and FQGNSA. CDR3 amino acids: CASSPEGGRHTIYF. CDR3 in DNA: TGTGCCAGCAGCCCCGAGGGAGGAAGACACACCATATATTTT.

The chain combines TRBV30 with TRBJ2-1; D is ambiguous. Trimming cost V 2 bases and J 7 bases, with 6 bases left between them. The CDR3 extends over 11 amino acids. CDR1 and CDR2 (germline): GTSNPN, SVGIG (reference sequence). The CDR3 sequence: CAWSRRNEQFF. The CDR3 coding sequence is TGTGCCTGGAGTCGAAGAAATGAGCAGTTCTTC. The whole variable domain, filled in from reference TRBV30 and TRBJ2-1, reads SQTIHQWPATLVQPVGSPLSLECTVEGTSNPNLYWYRQAAGRGLQLLFYSVGIGQISSEVPQNLSASRPQDRQFILSSKKLLLSDSGFYLCAWSRRNEQFFGPGTRLTVL.

The sample holds many counts of this clonotype. A much larger clone is a single base away; this may be a read error. The chain recombines TRBV6-5 with TRBJ2-7; D is ambiguous. This CDR3 is 12 amino acids long. Germline V gene data show CDR1 as MNHEY and CDR2 as SVGAGI. The V end was cut by 0 bases, the J end by 7 bases, with 7 bases between. This chain's CDR3 is CASSYSRLEQYF. CDR3 in DNA: TGTGCCAGCAGTTACTCTCGTCTTGAGCAGTACTTC.

The rearrangement joins TRBV28 to TRBJ2-7; perhaps TRBD1 as D (5 bases). This CDR3 spans 14 amino acids. V was clipped by 8 bases and J by 4 bases, with 18 bases between them. Per germline, CDR1 MDHEN and CDR2 SYDVKM. In nucleotides, the CDR3 is TGTGCCAGCTCAACCGCCCAGGGTTCTTACGAGCAGTACTTC. Translating gives CASSTAQGSYEQYF.

The chain employs TRBV20-1 and TRBJ2-5; 9 positions match TRBD2. CDR1 is DFQATT and CDR2 is SNEGSKA in the germline V gene (reference sequence). This CDR3 is 15 amino acids long. V was pared by 5 bases and J by 4 bases, with 11 bases of the junction left unmatched. The CDR3 DNA sequence: TGCAGTGCTCTCGGCGGGGGGGTAGTCAGAGAGACCCAGTACTTC. Translating gives CSALGGGVVRETQYF.

DNA for the CDR3: TGTGCCAGCAGCCAAGCGGCCCCCTACGAGCAGTACTTC. Its translation is CASSQAAPYEQYF. The chain combines TRBV3-1 with TRBJ2-7; D is unresolved. The CDR3 loop spans 13 amino acids. Germline loops: CDR1 LGHDT, CDR2 YNNKEL (reference sequence). Trimming stripped 1 base from V and 2 bases from J, with 6 bases between.

The chain employs TRBV5-1 and TRBJ2-2, with 9 bases matching TRBD2. This CDR3 has 17 residues. J gave up 0 bases and V 4 bases, and 7 bases lay outside the gene matches. CDR1 is SGHRS, CDR2 YFSETQ, per germline. The CDR3 region has the DNA TGCGCCAGCAGCCTTTTACTAGCGGGCCCGAACACCGGGGAGCTGTTTTTT. Amino acid sequence: CASSLLLAGPNTGELFF. Drawing the rest from reference TRBV5-1 and TRBJ2-2, the complete variable domain is KAGVTQTPRYLIKTRGQQVTLSCSPISGHRSVSWYQQTPGQGLQFLFEYFSETQRNKGNFPGRFSGRQFSNSRSEMNVSTLELGDSALYLCASSLLLAGPNTGELFFGEGSRLTVL.

Points on this clonotype: A much larger clone differs from this one at a single base, so this may be a read error. This chain links TRBV10-3 with TRBJ2-5, with D possibly called TRBD1 or TRBD2 (5 bases each). This CDR3 spans 10 amino acids. Germline V gives CDR1 ENHRY, CDR2 SYGVKD. Trimming pared 8 bases from V and 11 bases from J, leaving 12 bases between. CDR3 coding DNA: TGTGCCATCGGGGGAAGAGAGCAGTACTTC. Protein: CAIGGREQYF.

This clonotype was observed a handful of times. The chain links TRBV27 to TRBJ1-1; possible D gene TRBD1, 6 bases. Trimming took 8 bases from V and 6 from J, leaving 19 bases between them. CDR3 length: 14 amino acids. Germline assignment: CDR1 MNHEY and CDR2 SMNVEV (reference sequence). CDR3 residues: CASFGLLQGPEAFF. The CDR3 region has the DNA TGTGCCAGCTTCGGTCTTTTACAGGGCCCTGAAGCTTTCTTT.

The V call is TRBV6-6, the J call TRBJ2-7, with D unclear. V was shortened by 0 bases and J by 6 bases, with 9 bases between the two germline ends. CDR1 and CDR2 from the germline V gene are MNHNY and SVGAGI (reference sequence). The CDR3 loop spans 13 amino acids. As DNA, the CDR3 is TGTGCCAGCAGTTACTCCGAACAGAGCGAGCAGTACTTC. It is translated as CASSYSEQSEQYF.